This TCR beta chain was obtained from a study of blood T cells in healthy people across ages. Study details: Per two T cells, template switching captured roughly one barcoded beta molecule.

Germline assignment: CDR1 SGHTA and CDR2 FQGNSA. The CDR3 has 14 amino acids. J lost 5 bases, V lost 2 bases, and 3 bases had no gene match. Together with a sample-barcoded 5' primer, a J-beta primer mix was included in a second PCR lasting roughly 6 to 12 cycles. Every molecule of cDNA carried a tag from a template-switch adaptor with 12 random nucleotides. TCRdb reprocessed the 5' RACE reads via MiXCR and lists one record per CDR3 protein. This sample has over 1,500,000 distinct CDR3 sequences, with roughly two fifths found just once. Every sample had a minimum of 7 million PBMCs isolated. Extractions gave at least 5.5 micrograms of total RNA per sample.

Sequenced sample: blood. The chain links TRBV7-2 to TRBJ2-1, with 7 bases identical to TRBD1. This receptor was obtained from a human donor in good health. The CDR3 loop is CASSLQTGDNEQFF. The CDR3, as DNA: TGTGCCAGCAGCTTACAAACAGGGGACAATGAGCAGTTCTTC.